This T cell receptor (beta chain) was identified in a study of early T cells in non-severe SARS-CoV-2 infection. Across the whole study: Unsorted whole blood bulk RNA was sequenced, with unpaired chains.

Tagging with unique molecular identifiers was applied to individual cDNA molecules. One entry per CDR3 protein results from TCRdb running MiXCR on the 5' RACE reads. The sample includes some 80,000 distinct CDR3 sequences, about 5% of them seen just once. The table lists this clonotype with many counts. Its antigen remains unidentified. Study-wide results and limits: VDJdb matching skewed toward anti-spike CD8 responses, missing private and CD4 specificities.

In germline, CDR1 is DFQATT, CDR2 SNEGSKA (reference sequence). The CDR3 has 12 amino acids. The V gene lost 1 base and the J gene lost 5 bases, with 6 bases spanning the gap. The sequencing used whole blood, collected at baseline. The clonotype was recovered from an adult who was a healthcare worker with PCR-confirmed SARS-CoV-2 infection or an uninfected control (not recorded which). The chain carries TRBV20-1 and TRBJ2-1; D may be TRBD1 (5 bases). The CDR3 region is CSARGQHNEQFF. For the CDR3, the DNA is TGCAGTGCTAGAGGACAGCACAATGAGCAGTTCTTC.